This TCR beta chain was obtained from a study of CD8+CD57+ T cells in acquired aplastic anemia. For the study at large: The DNA of sorted CD4+ and CD8+ cells averaged around 3 ug. General observations from the study: Patients and controls shared approximately 28 CD8+ CDR3 sequences.

The V and J ends lost 6 bases and 3 bases, in that order; junction bases with no gene match: 6. The germline CDR1 and CDR2 sequences are SGDLS and YYNGEE. The CDR3 is made up of 15 amino acids. This clonotype was seen ten or more times. Its target is unknown. Those patients picked for sequencing had displayed CD8+CD57+ cell expansion on flow cytometry. The template for TCR beta VDJ and CDR3 sequence profiling was genomic DNA. TCRdb reprocessed the reads via MiXCR and lists one record per CDR3 protein. The table shows about 160,000 distinct CDR3 sequences, with around half occurring only once. The clonotype was recovered from a human donor with aplastic anemia. The rearrangement links TRBV9 to TRBJ2-2; the match to TRBD1 covers 9 bases. Sequencing was done on a sample of sorted CD4+, CD8+, or CD8+CD57+ T cells (not recorded which) from PBMCs. CDR3 coding DNA: TGTGCCAGCACCCCGGGACAGGGAGACACCGGGGAGCTGTTTTTT. This encodes CASTPGQGDTGELFF. Full variable domain (remainder filled in from reference TRBV9 and TRBJ2-2): DSGVTQTPKHLITATGQRVTLRCSPRSGDLSVYWYQQSLDQGLQFLIQYYNGEERAKGNILERFSAQQFPDLHSELNLSSLELGDSALYFCASTPGQGDTGELFFGEGSRLTVL.